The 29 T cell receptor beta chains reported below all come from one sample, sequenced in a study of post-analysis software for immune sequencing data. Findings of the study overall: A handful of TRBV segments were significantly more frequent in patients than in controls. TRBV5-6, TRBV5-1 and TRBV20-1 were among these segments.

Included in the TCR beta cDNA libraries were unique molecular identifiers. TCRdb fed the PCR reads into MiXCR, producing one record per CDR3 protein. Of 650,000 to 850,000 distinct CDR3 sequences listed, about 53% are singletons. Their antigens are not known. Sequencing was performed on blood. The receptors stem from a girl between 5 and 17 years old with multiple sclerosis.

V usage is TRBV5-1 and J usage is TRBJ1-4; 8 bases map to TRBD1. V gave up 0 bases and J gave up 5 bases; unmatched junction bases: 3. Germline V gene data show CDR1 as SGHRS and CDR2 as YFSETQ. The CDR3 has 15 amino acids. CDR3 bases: TGCGCCAGCAGCTTGGGAGGGACAGGAAATGAAAAACTGTTTTTT. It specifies CASSLGGTGNEKLFF.

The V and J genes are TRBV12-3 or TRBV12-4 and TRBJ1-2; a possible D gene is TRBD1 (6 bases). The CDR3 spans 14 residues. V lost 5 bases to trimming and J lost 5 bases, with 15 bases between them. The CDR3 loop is CASSTIGGAYGYTF. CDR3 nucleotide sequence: TGTGCCAGCAGTACCATAGGGGGGGCGTATGGCTACACCTTC.

As DNA, the CDR3 is TGTGCCACCAGCTCCCGGGACGGTCACTACGAGCAGTACTTC. This translates into CATSSRDGHYEQYF. The chain combines TRBV15 with TRBJ2-4; possibly TRBD1 or TRBD2 for D (5 bases each). The J call may be mistaken, given a closer DNA end match to TRBJ2-7. This CDR3 is 14 amino acids long. Germline CDR1 and CDR2: LNHNV and YYDKDF (reference sequence).

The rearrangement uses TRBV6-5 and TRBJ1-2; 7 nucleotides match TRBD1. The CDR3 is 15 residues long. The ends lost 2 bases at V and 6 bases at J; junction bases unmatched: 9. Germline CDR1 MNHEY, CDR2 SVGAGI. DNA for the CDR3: TGTGCCAGCAGTTACAGATCGGCCAGGGGGAATGGCTACACCTTC. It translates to CASSYRSARGNGYTF.

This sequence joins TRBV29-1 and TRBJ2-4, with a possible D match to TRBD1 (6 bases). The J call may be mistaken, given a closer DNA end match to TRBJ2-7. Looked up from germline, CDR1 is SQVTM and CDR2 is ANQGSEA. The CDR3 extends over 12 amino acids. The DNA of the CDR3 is TGCAGCGCTAAGACAGGATCCTACGAGCAGTACTTC. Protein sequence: CSAKTGSYEQYF.

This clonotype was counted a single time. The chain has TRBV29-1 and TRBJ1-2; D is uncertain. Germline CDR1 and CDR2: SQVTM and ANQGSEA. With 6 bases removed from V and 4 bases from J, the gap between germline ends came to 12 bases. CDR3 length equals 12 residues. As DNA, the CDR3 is TGCAGCGTCGCGGCAGCAGGCTATGGCTACACCTTC. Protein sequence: CSVAAAGYGYTF.

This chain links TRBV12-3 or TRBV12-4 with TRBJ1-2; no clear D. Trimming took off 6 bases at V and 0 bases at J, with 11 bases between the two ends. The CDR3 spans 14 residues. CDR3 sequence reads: CASRTRSANYGYTF. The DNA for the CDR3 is TGTGCCAGCAGAACTCGGAGCGCTAACTATGGCTACACCTTC.

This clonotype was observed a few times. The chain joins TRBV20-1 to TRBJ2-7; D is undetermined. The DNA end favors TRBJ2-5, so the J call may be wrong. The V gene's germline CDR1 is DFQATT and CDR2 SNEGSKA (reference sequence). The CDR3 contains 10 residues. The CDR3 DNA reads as TGCAGTGCTGCGAAGGGGACCCAGTACTTC. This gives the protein CSAAKGTQYF.

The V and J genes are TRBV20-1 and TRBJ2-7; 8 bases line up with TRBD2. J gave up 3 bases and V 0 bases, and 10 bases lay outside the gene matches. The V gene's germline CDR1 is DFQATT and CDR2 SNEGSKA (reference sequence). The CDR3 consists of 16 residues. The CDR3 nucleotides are TGCAGTGCTAGAGATAGGCGAACTAGCGGTTACTACGAGCAGTACTTC. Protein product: CSARDRRTSGYYEQYF.

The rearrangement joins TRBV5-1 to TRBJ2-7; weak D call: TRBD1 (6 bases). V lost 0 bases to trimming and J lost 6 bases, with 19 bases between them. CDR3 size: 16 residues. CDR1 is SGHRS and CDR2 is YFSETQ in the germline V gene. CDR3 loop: CASSLAHSTQGCEQYF. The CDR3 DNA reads TGCGCCAGCAGCTTGGCCCATAGTACTCAGGGGTGCGAGCAGTACTTC.

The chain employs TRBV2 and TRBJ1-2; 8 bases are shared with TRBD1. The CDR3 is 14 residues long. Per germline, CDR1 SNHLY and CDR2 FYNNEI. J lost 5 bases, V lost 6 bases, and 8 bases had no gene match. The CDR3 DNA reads TGTGCCAGCAGCGGGACAGGAGTATTTTATGGCTACACCTTC. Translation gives CASSGTGVFYGYTF.

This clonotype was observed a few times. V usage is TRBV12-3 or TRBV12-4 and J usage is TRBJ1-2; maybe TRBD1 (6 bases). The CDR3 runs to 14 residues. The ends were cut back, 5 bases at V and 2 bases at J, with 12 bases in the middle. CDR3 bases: TGTGCCAGCAGTCCCGGCGGACAGAACTATGGCTACACCTTC. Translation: CASSPGGQNYGYTF.

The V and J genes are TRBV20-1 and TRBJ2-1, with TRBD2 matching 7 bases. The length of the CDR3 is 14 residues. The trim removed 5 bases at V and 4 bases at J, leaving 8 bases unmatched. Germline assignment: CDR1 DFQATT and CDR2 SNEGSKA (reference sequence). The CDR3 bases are TGCAGTGCTGGGAGGGCCGGACGATACAATGAGCAGTTCTTC. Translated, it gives CSAGRAGRYNEQFF.

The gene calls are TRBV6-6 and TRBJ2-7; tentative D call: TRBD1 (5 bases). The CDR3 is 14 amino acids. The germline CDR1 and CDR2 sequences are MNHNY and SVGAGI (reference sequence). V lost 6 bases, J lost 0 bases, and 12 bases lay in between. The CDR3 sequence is CASRPTTVSYEQYF. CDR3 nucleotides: TGTGCCAGCAGGCCAACGACAGTCTCCTACGAGCAGTACTTC.

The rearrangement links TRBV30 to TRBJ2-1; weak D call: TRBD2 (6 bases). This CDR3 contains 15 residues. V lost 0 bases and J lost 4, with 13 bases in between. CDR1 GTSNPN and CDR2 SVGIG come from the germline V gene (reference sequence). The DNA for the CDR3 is TGTGCCTGGAGTGTAGGTCCCGGAGGGTACAATGAGCAGTTCTTC. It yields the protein CAWSVGPGGYNEQFF.

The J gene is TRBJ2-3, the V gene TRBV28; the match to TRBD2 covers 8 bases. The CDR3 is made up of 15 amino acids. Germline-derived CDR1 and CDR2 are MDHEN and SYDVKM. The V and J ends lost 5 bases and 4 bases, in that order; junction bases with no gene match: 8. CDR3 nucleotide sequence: TGTGCCAGCAGTGGAGCGGGAGTGGGTCCAGATACGCAGTATTTT. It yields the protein CASSGAGVGPDTQYF.

In nucleotides, the CDR3 is TGTGCCATCAGTGGTGACAGGGGGAGACCGGGTACCTACGAGCAGTACTTC. Its translation is CAISGDRGRPGTYEQYF. The V call is TRBV10-3, the J call TRBJ2-7, with 9 nucleotides matching TRBD1. V was pared by 4 bases and J by 2 bases, with 12 bases of the junction left unmatched. CDR3 size: 17 residues. Germline V gives CDR1 ENHRY, CDR2 SYGVKD.

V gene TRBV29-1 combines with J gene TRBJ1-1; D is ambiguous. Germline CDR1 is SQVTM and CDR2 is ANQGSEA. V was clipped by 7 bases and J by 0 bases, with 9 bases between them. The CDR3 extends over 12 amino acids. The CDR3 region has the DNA TGCAGCGCGACGGTCCTGAACACTGAAGCTTTCTTT. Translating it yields CSATVLNTEAFF.

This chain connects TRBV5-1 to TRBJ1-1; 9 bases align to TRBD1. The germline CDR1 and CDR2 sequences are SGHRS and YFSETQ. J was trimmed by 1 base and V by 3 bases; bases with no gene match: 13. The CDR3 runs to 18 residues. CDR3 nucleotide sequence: TGCGCCAGCAGCTCGGGGACAGGGAGAGGGGGCTCGAACACTGAAGCTTTCTTT. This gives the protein CASSSGTGRGGSNTEAFF.

DNA of the CDR3: TGTGCCAGCACCCGAGCTGGGGAGCAGTACTTC. It encodes CASTRAGEQYF. This chain links TRBV6-5 with TRBJ2-7; no firm D call. CDR1 is MNHEY and CDR2 is SVGAGI in the germline V gene. V gave up 7 bases and J gave up 7 bases, with 11 bases separating them. This CDR3 comprises 11 residues.

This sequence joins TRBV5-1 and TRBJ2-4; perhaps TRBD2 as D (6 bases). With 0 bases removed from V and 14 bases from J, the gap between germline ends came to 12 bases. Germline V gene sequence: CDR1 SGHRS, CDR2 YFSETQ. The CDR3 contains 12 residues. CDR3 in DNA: TGCGCCAGCAGCTTGGGAGGCGGGGTTGAGTACTTC. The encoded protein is CASSLGGGVEYF.

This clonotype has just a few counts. In DNA form, the CDR3 reads TGTGCCAGCAGCCCGGTGGATCCCGGGACCGGGAACACTGAAGCTTTCTTT. It encodes CASSPVDPGTGNTEAFF. The chain is built from TRBV7-9 and TRBJ1-1; possibly TRBD1 for D (5 bases). From germline, CDR1 is SEHNR and CDR2 FQNEAQ (reference sequence). This CDR3 spans 17 amino acids. The germline V and J ends were trimmed by 5 bases and 1 base, with 20 bases remaining between them.

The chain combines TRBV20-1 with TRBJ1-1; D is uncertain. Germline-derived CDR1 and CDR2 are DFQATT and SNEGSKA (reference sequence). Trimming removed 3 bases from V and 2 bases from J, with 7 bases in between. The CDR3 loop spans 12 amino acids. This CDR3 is CSASVGNTEAFF. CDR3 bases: TGCAGTGCTAGTGTCGGTAACACTGAAGCTTTCTTT.

CDR3 sequence: CASSYLGLAVYEQYF. The CDR3 nucleotides are TGTGCCAGCAGTTACCTCGGACTAGCGGTCTACGAGCAGTACTTC. This rearrangement joins TRBV6-5 to TRBJ2-7; the match to TRBD2 covers 10 bases. The CDR3 has 15 amino acids. Trimming took 2 bases from V and 3 from J; bases not matched to a gene: 4. Germline CDR1 is MNHEY and CDR2 is SVGAGI.

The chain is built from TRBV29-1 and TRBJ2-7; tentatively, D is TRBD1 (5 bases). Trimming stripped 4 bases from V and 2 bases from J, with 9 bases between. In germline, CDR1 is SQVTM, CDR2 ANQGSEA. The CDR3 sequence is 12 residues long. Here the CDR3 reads CSVVTDPYEQYF. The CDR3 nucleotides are TGCAGCGTTGTGACAGACCCCTACGAGCAGTACTTC.

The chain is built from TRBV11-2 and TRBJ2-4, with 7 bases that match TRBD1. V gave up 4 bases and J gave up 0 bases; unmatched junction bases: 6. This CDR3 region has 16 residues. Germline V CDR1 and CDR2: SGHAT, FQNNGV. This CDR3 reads CASSSAGTAAKNIQYF. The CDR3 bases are TGTGCCAGCAGCTCCGCCGGGACAGCAGCCAAAAACATTCAGTACTTC. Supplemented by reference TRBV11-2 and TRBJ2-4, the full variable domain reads EAGVAQSPRYKIIEKRQSVAFWCNPISGHATLYWYQQILGQGPKLLIQFQNNGVVDDSQLPKDRFSAERLKGVDSTLKIQPAKLEDSAVYLCASSSAGTAAKNIQYFGAGTRLSVL.

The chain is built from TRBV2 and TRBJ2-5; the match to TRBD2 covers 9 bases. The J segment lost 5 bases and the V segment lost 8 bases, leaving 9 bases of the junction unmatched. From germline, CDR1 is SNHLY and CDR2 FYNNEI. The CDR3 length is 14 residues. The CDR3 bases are TGTGCCAGCCTCTGGCCTAGCGGGGTGGAGACCCAGTACTTC. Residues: CASLWPSGVETQYF.

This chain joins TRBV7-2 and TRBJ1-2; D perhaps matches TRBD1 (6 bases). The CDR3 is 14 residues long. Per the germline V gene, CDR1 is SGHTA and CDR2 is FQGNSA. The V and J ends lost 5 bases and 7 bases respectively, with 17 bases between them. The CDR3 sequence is CASSPEQGVGGYTF. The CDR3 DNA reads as TGTGCCAGCAGCCCAGAACAGGGAGTCGGTGGCTACACCTTC.

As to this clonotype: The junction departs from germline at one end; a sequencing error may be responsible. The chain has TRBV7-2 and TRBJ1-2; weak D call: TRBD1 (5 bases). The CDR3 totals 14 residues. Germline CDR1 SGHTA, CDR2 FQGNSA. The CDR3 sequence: CASSLEHRKYGYTF. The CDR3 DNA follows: TGTGCTAGCAGCTTAGAGCACAGGAAATATGGCTACACCTTC.